These 28 T cell receptor beta chains were all obtained from the same sample, sequenced in a study of blood T cell repertoires in COVID-19. Clones were sequenced by immunoSEQ multiplex PCR, and TCRdb holds only the in-frame ones, with some missing. The sample yields a few hundred thousand clones, around 85% seen once. Sample: PBMCs or T cells enriched from blood (not recorded which). These receptors were collected from a woman in her 30s who had recovered from COVID-19.

This chain connects TRBV6-6 to TRBJ2-1; TRBD1 matches at 9 bases. CDR1 MNHNY and CDR2 SVGAGI come from the germline V gene (reference sequence). V lost 4 bases to trimming and J lost 4 bases; unmatched junction nucleotides: 8. CDR3 length: 16 residues. CDR3 DNA sequence: TGTGCCAGCAGTTTCCCGACAGGGGGGTTTTACAATGAGCAGTTCTTC. This sequence encodes CASSFPTGGFYNEQFF.

CDR3 DNA: TGTGCCAGCAGCTTCCAACCGGGACAGGGCTTGGACACTGAAGCTTTCTTT. Its protein is CASSFQPGQGLDTEAFF. The rearrangement uses TRBV5-6 and TRBJ1-1; 9 bases map to TRBD1. The germline V gene encodes CDR1 SGHDT and CDR2 YYEEEE. The CDR3 is 17 amino acids. Losses at the gene ends were 2 bases for V and 3 bases for J; bases not matched to a gene: 11.

The V gene is TRBV29-1, the J gene TRBJ2-3, with TRBD2 as a possible D gene (6 bases). V dropped 5 bases and J dropped 6 bases, with 15 bases sitting between them. Germline V gene data show CDR1 as SQVTM and CDR2 as ANQGSEA. The CDR3 totals 13 residues. In DNA, the CDR3 is TGCAGCGTTAGTGGTGGGAGCGGGGATACGCAGTATTTT. The encoded protein is CSVSGGSGDTQYF.

The chain links TRBV5-1 to TRBJ2-7; no reliable D call. This CDR3 region has 15 residues. CDR1 is SGHRS and CDR2 is YFSETQ in the germline V gene. V shed 0 bases and J shed 4 bases, with 14 bases lying between them. CDR3: CASSLGLGSLYEQYF. The CDR3 nucleotides read TGCGCCAGCAGCTTGGGGCTGGGCAGTTTGTACGAGCAGTACTTC.

This chain links TRBV23-1 with TRBJ2-1, with 10 positions matching TRBD2. TRBV23-1 is marked as an open reading frame, function uncertain. Trimming cost V 7 bases and J 1 base; bases outside gene matches: 10. CDR3 length equals 17 residues. CDR3 in DNA: TGCGCCAGCACCCCTTTGGGACTAGCGCTGTCCTACAATGAGCAGTTCTTC. Amino acid sequence: CASTPLGLALSYNEQFF.

The chain joins TRBV5-1 to TRBJ1-1; 11 bases map to TRBD1. Trimming removed 4 bases from V and 1 base from J; junction bases left unmatched: 9. CDR3 length: 17 residues. The germline V gene encodes CDR1 SGHRS and CDR2 YFSETQ. CDR3 nucleotide sequence: TGCGCCAGCAGCCGAGGACAGGGGGCCTTGGGGAACACTGAAGCTTTCTTT. Translation: CASSRGQGALGNTEAFF.

The genes are TRBV11-2 and TRBJ2-5; no reliable D call. The germline V gene has CDR1 SGHAT and CDR2 FQNNGV. CDR3 size: 16 residues. V lost 3 bases, J lost 0 bases, and 14 bases lay in between. The CDR3 nucleotides are TGTGCCAGCAGCTTGAGTCCAGACTTATACCAAGAGACCCAGTACTTC. This translates into CASSLSPDLYQETQYF.

This chain links TRBV24-1 with TRBJ2-7; 8 nucleotides match TRBD1. This CDR3 comprises 16 residues. The germline CDR1 and CDR2 sequences are KGHDR and SFDVKD. Germline trimming cut 7 bases from V and 2 bases from J; bases unmatched to any gene: 12. The CDR3, as DNA: TGTGCCACCAGACATAAGACAGGGGCTACAGCCTACGAGCAGTACTTC. Translated, it gives CATRHKTGATAYEQYF.

In its sample, this clone was seen once. The gene calls are TRBV28 and TRBJ1-6; 7 positions match TRBD1. This CDR3 spans 14 amino acids. The V gene end was trimmed by 2 bases and the J gene end by 14 bases; junction bases not matched to a gene: 9. The germline gives CDR1 MDHEN, CDR2 SYDVKM. CDR3 DNA: TGTGCCAGCAGTTTAACAGGCCAGGGGGGCACCCTCCACTTT. This encodes CASSLTGQGGTLHF.

The chain has TRBV28 and TRBJ1-6; no clear D. The germline gives CDR1 MDHEN, CDR2 SYDVKM. CDR3 length equals 18 residues. V was clipped by 5 bases and J by 4 bases, with 21 bases between them. The chain's CDR3 is CASSSFTFRRTYNSPLHF. CDR3 sequence (DNA): TGTGCCAGCAGTAGCTTTACTTTTAGGCGGACTTATAATTCACCCCTCCACTTT.

The J gene is TRBJ1-4, the V gene TRBV6-5, with 8 bases lining up with TRBD1. Germline CDR1 and CDR2: MNHEY and SVGAGI. Trimming took 5 bases from V and 5 from J; bases not matched to a gene: 7. The CDR3 spans 15 residues. Written as DNA, the CDR3 is TGTGCCAGCAGTACTGGACAGGGCGGGAATGAAAAACTGTTTTTT. Translated, it gives CASSTGQGGNEKLFF.

The chain couples TRBV18 to TRBJ1-5, with a weak D call TRBD1 (5 bases). There are 16 residues in the CDR3. Trimming removed 0 bases from V and 6 bases from J, with 15 bases in between. Germline V gene sequence: CDR1 KGHSH, CDR2 LQKENI. The CDR3 DNA reads as TGTGCCAGCTCACCACCCTGGGCAGACGGGGGTCAGCCCCAGCATTTT. It yields the protein CASSPPWADGGQPQHF.

This chain links TRBV18 with TRBJ1-3; D might be TRBD1 (6 bases). V was shortened by 5 bases and J by 0 bases, with 14 bases between the two germline ends. The germline V gene has CDR1 KGHSH and CDR2 LQKENI. CDR3 size: 16 residues. The CDR3 DNA follows: TGTGCCAGCTCAGACAGACAGGCTGGCTCTGGAAACACCATATATTTT. This encodes CASSDRQAGSGNTIYF.

This chain joins TRBV7-2 and TRBJ2-7; 7 bases are a match to TRBD1. Germline V gene data show CDR1 as SGHTA and CDR2 as FQGNSA. This CDR3 has 14 amino acids. V trimming: 1 base; J trimming: 4 bases; junction bases outside the gene matches: 4. CDR3 coding DNA: TGTGCCAGCAGCTTAGATTGGGACAGATACGAGCAGTACTTC. Translation gives CASSLDWDRYEQYF.

The chain combines TRBV5-4 with TRBJ1-1, with 11 positions matching TRBD1. Trimming removed 0 bases from V and 4 bases from J; junction bases left unmatched: 8. The CDR3 runs 17 residues. The germline V gene has CDR1 SGHNT and CDR2 YYREEE (reference sequence). The CDR3 loop is CASSLAVGQGASTEAFF. The CDR3 bases are TGTGCCAGCAGCTTGGCCGTAGGACAGGGGGCGAGCACTGAAGCTTTCTTT.

J is TRBJ2-1 and V is TRBV6-2 or TRBV6-3; D is unresolved. The CDR3 sequence is 11 residues long. V was shortened by 0 bases and J by 12 bases, with 6 bases between the two germline ends. In germline, CDR1 is MNHEY, CDR2 SVGEGT. The CDR3 sequence: CASSYSYSQFF. In nucleotides, the CDR3 is TGTGCCAGCAGTTACTCGTACTCGCAGTTCTTC.

This clone was recorded a few times. The rearrangement uses TRBV5-1 and TRBJ2-3, with a weak D call TRBD2 (5 bases). The germline CDR1 and CDR2 sequences are SGHRS and YFSETQ. This CDR3 contains 14 residues. V was clipped by 3 bases and J by 2 bases, with 10 bases between them. The CDR3 reads CASSSREPTDTQYF. DNA of the CDR3: TGCGCCAGCAGCTCCCGGGAACCCACAGATACGCAGTATTTT.

This clone has a single count. DNA of the CDR3: TGTGCCAGCAGCCAAGGGGAGCCGATCTCCTATAATTCACCCCTCCACTTT. Translating it yields CASSQGEPISYNSPLHF. The V call is TRBV4-2, the J call TRBJ1-6; D remains unclear. V was clipped by 1 base and J by 0 bases, with 10 bases between them. Germline CDR1 and CDR2: LGHNA and YNFKEQ. This CDR3 comprises 17 residues.

This clone has a handful of counts. The J gene is TRBJ1-1, the V gene TRBV3-1 (or the pseudogene TRBV3-2), with TRBD1 as a possible D gene (5 bases). Germline CDR1 LGHDT, CDR2 YNNKEL (reference sequence). This CDR3 spans 16 amino acids. The V end was cut by 3 bases, the J end by 1 base, with 15 bases between. CDR3 sequence reads: CASSHTLRGTNTEAFF. The CDR3 bases are TGTGCCAGCAGCCACACCCTGCGCGGGACGAACACTGAAGCTTTCTTT.

The chain uses TRBV5-1 and TRBJ2-2; 7 bases agree with TRBD2. Germline V lookup: CDR1 SGHRS, CDR2 YFSETQ. CDR3 length equals 16 residues. With 4 bases clipped from V and 1 base from J, the junction kept 7 bases outside the gene matches. For the CDR3, the DNA is TGCGCCAGCAGCCCCGGGACTATGGAGAACACCGGGGAGCTGTTTTTT. Its translation: CASSPGTMENTGELFF. Full variable domain (remainder filled in from reference TRBV5-1 and TRBJ2-2): KAGVTQTPRYLIKTRGQQVTLSCSPISGHRSVSWYQQTPGQGLQFLFEYFSETQRNKGNFPGRFSGRQFSNSRSEMNVSTLELGDSALYLCASSPGTMENTGELFFGEGSRLTVL.

The CDR3 sequence is CASSQAGRGRETQYF. The CDR3 DNA is TGTGCCAGCAGCCAAGCGGGCAGGGGGCGCGAGACCCAGTACTTC. V usage is TRBV3-1 (or the pseudogene TRBV3-2) and J usage is TRBJ2-5; 8 bases line up with TRBD1. CDR3 length: 15 residues. Unmatched junction bases numbered 6, after V lost 1 base and J lost 5 bases. Looked up from germline, CDR1 is LGHDT and CDR2 is YNNKEL (reference sequence).

This chain connects TRBV7-9 to TRBJ1-6; D remains unclear. CDR3 length: 13 amino acids. V dropped 5 bases and J dropped 13 bases, with 15 bases sitting between them. Germline V gene data show CDR1 as SEHNR and CDR2 as FQNEAQ (reference sequence). DNA for the CDR3: TGTGCCAGCAGCACCTCCGACTCTTGGCCCCTCCACTTT. Residues: CASSTSDSWPLHF. Variable domain in full (rest from reference TRBV7-9 and TRBJ1-6): DTGVSQNPRHKITKRGQNVTFRCDPISEHNRLYWYRQTLGQGPEFLTYFQNEAQLEKSRLLSDRFSAERPKGSFSTLEIQRTEQGDSAMYLCASSTSDSWPLHFGNGTRLTVT.

The rearrangement joins TRBV4-1 to TRBJ2-3; 9 bases are shared with TRBD2. CDR1 is MGHRA, CDR2 YSYEKL, per germline. V shed 2 bases and J 6 bases; nucleotides not matched to a gene: 18. This CDR3 contains 19 residues. DNA of the CDR3: TGCGCCAGCAGCCAACTGAGCTCGGGGCTAGCGGGACGTTACGATACGCAGTATTTT. Its translation is CASSQLSSGLAGRYDTQYF.

With regard to this clone: The junction shows a germline mismatch at one end, possibly a read error. The rearrangement joins TRBV5-1 to TRBJ2-3; 13 bases fit TRBD2. The CDR3 covers 16 residues. The V gene's germline CDR1 is SGHRS and CDR2 YFSETQ. In DNA, the CDR3 is TGCCCCAGCAGCTCCACTAGCGGGGGGGGGAAAGATACGCAGTATTTT. This sequence encodes CPSSSTSGGGKDTQYF. Supplemented by reference TRBV5-1 and TRBJ2-3, the full variable domain reads KAGVTQTPRYLIKTRGQQVTLSCSPISGHRSVSWYQQTPGQGLQFLFEYFSETQRNKGNFPGRFSGRQFSNSRSEMNVSTLELGDSALYLCPSSSTSGGGKDTQYFGPGTRLTVL.

The chain carries TRBV11-2 and TRBJ2-7, with TRBD1 matching over 8 bases. Germline V CDR1 and CDR2: SGHAT, FQNNGV. Germline trimming cut 5 bases from V and 3 bases from J; bases unmatched to any gene: 3. The CDR3 consists of 13 residues. CDR3 amino acids: CASSADRVYEQYF. CDR3 sequence (DNA): TGTGCCAGCAGCGCGGACAGGGTCTACGAGCAGTACTTC.

The rearrangement uses TRBV15 and TRBJ1-2, with D maybe TRBD1 (6 bases). Trimming pared 0 bases from V and 3 bases from J, leaving 11 bases between. Germline V lookup: CDR1 LNHNV, CDR2 YYDKDF (reference sequence). The CDR3 runs 15 residues. The CDR3 region has the DNA TGTGCCACCAGCAGAGACGGCAGGGGAGACTATGGCTACACCTTC. Translating gives CATSRDGRGDYGYTF.

This chain joins TRBV6-6 and TRBJ2-2; 8 nucleotides agree with TRBD1. There are 14 residues in the CDR3. Germline V gene data show CDR1 as MNHNY and CDR2 as SVGAGI (reference sequence). Trimming at V came to 6 bases and at J to 3 bases, leaving 3 bases not matched to a gene. The CDR3 spells CASRGQGYTGELFF. The CDR3 DNA follows: TGTGCCAGCAGAGGACAGGGTTACACCGGGGAGCTGTTTTTT.

The rearrangement uses TRBV18 and TRBJ1-2; D not resolved. Germline CDR1 reads KGHSH; CDR2 reads LQKENI. V was cut by 0 bases and J by 5 bases, with 7 bases left in between. The CDR3 covers 13 residues. The CDR3 sequence: CASSPPTEYGYTF. The DNA of the CDR3 is TGTGCCAGCTCACCACCGACGGAGTATGGCTACACCTTC.